This T cell receptor beta chain was captured in a study of early T cells in non-severe SARS-CoV-2 infection. Study as a whole: The study sequenced bulk RNA from unsorted whole blood, with chains unpaired.

This clonotype was recorded a few times. Its antigen is currently unknown. Study-wide points: The matching step, a VDJdb search, favored anti-spike CD8 responses and missed private and CD4 specificities.

Trimming took 6 bases from V and 3 from J, leaving 8 bases between them. The CDR3 has 13 residues. Germline loops: CDR1 SEHNR, CDR2 FQNEAQ (reference sequence). Each cDNA molecule carried a unique molecular identifier. TCRdb recomputed calls from the 5' RACE reads with MiXCR, one row per CDR3 protein. The repertoire holds fewer than 80,000 distinct CDR3 sequences, with 9.5% as singletons. This chain connects TRBV7-9 to TRBJ2-2; D gene unclear. This clonotype was obtained from an adult who was a healthcare worker with PCR-confirmed SARS-CoV-2 infection or an uninfected control (not recorded which). Material for sequencing was whole blood. CDR3 sequence reads: CASRKRDTGELFF. The DNA of the CDR3 is TGTGCCAGCAGAAAACGCGACACCGGGGAGCTGTTTTTT.